The clone carrying this TCR beta chain was seen only once. This record belongs to a study of blood T cell repertoires in COVID-19. The wider study: In each case, the material was cDNA or gDNA derived from T cells, B-cell-depleted T cells, or PBMCs.

The table came from immunoSEQ multiplex PCR; TCRdb's copy has only in-frame clones and leaves some out. The sample yields about 130,000 clones, 80% seen once. What was sequenced was peripheral blood. This TCR came from a man aged 70-80 years with acute or convalescent COVID-19.

The CDR3 here is CASSLWDRADYGYTF. The CDR3 DNA sequence: TGTGCCAGCAGCTTGTGGGACAGGGCGGACTATGGCTACACCTTC. The rearrangement links TRBV5-8 to TRBJ1-2; 9 bases align to TRBD1. The CDR3 loop spans 15 amino acids. Germline CDR1 and CDR2: SGHTS and YDEGEE. V shed 1 base and J 3 bases; nucleotides not matched to a gene: 4. The full variable domain, rest sourced from reference TRBV5-8 and TRBJ1-2, is EAGVTQSPTHLIKTRGQQATLRCSPISGHTSVYWYQQALGLGLQFLLWYDEGEERNRGNFPPRFSGRQFPNYSSELNVNALELEDSALYLCASSLWDRADYGYTFGSGTRLTVV.